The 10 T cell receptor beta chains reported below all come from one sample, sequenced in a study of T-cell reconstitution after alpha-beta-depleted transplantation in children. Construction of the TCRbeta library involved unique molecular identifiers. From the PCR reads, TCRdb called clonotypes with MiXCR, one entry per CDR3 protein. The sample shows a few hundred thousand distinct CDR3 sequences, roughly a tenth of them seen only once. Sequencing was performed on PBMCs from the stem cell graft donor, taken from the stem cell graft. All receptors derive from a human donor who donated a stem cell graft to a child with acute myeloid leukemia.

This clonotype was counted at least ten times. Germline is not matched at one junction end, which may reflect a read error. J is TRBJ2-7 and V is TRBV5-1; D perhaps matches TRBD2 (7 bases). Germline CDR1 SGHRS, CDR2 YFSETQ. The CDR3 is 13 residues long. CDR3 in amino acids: CASSPEMGGALNF. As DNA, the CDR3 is TGCGCCAGCAGCCCTGAGATGGGGGGGGCTTTGAACTTC.

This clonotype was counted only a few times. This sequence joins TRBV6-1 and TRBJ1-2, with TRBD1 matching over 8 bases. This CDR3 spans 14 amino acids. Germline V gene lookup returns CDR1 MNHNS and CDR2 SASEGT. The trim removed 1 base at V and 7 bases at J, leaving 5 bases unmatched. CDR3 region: CASSEVGRGLGYTF. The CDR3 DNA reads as TGTGCCAGCAGTGAAGTGGGCAGGGGGCTTGGCTACACCTTC.

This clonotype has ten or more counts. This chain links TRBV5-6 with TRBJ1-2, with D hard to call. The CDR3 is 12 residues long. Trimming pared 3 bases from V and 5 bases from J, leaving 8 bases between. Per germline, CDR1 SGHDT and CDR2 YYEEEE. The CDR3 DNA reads TGTGCCAGCAGCTGGACGGCATATGGCTACACCTTC. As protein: CASSWTAYGYTF.

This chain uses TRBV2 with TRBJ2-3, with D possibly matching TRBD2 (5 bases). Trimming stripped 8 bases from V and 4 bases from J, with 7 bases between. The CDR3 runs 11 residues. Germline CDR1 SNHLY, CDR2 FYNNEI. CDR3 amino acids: CASDYADTQYF. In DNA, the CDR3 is TGTGCCAGCGACTACGCAGATACGCAGTATTTT.

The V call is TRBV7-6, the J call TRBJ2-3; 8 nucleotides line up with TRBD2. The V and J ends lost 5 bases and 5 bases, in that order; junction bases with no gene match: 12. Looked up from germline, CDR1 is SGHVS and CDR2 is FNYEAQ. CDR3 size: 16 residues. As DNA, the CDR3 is TGTGCCAGCAGCCTACCCCCCGGGAGGGTTGGAGATACGCAGTATTTT. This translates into CASSLPPGRVGDTQYF.

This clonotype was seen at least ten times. The CDR3 nucleotides are TGCGCCAGCAGCTTTCCCCCTCAGGGGCAGTACTTC. Its protein product is CASSFPPQGQYF. V is TRBV5-1 and J is TRBJ2-5, with D tentatively TRBD1 (6 bases). The CDR3 is made up of 12 amino acids. Trimming stripped 2 bases from V and 11 bases from J, with 13 bases between. Per germline, CDR1 SGHRS and CDR2 YFSETQ. Full variable domain (rest looked up from reference TRBV5-1 and TRBJ2-5): KAGVTQTPRYLIKTRGQQVTLSCSPISGHRSVSWYQQTPGQGLQFLFEYFSETQRNKGNFPGRFSGRQFSNSRSEMNVSTLELGDSALYLCASSFPPQGQYFGPGTRLLVL.

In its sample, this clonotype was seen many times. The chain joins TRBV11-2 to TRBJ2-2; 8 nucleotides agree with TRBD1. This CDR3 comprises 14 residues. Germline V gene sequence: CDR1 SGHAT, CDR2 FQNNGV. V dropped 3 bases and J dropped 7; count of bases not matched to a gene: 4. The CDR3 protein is CASSFGQGSGELFF. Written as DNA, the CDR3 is TGTGCCAGCAGCTTCGGACAGGGAAGCGGGGAGCTGTTTTTT. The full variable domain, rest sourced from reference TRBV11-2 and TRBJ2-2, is EAGVAQSPRYKIIEKRQSVAFWCNPISGHATLYWYQQILGQGPKLLIQFQNNGVVDDSQLPKDRFSAERLKGVDSTLKIQPAKLEDSAVYLCASSFGQGSGELFFGEGSRLTVL.

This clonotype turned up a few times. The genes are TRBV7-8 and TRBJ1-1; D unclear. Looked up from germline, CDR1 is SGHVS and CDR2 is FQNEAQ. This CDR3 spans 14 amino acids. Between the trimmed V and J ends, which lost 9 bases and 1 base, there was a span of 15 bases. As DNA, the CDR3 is TGTGCCAGTCCTTTCGGGAGATCGAACACTGAAGCTTTCTTT. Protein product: CASPFGRSNTEAFF.

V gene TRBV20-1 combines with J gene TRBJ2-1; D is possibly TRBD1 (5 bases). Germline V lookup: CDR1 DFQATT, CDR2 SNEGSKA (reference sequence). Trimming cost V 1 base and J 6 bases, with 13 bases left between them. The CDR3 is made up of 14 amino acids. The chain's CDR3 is CSARAETVRNEQFF. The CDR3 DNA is TGCAGTGCTAGAGCGGAGACAGTGCGCAATGAGCAGTTCTTC.

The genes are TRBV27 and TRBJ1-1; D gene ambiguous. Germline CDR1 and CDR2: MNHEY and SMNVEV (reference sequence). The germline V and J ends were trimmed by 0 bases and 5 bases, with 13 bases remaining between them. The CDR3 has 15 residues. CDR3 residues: CASSLSFRGLTEAFF. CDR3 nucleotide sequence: TGTGCCAGCAGTTTATCGTTCCGGGGATTGACTGAAGCTTTCTTT.